The rows below give T cell receptor beta chains drawn from one sample of a study of identical twins. TCRdb re-called the 5' RACE reads through MiXCR, storing one row per CDR3 protein. The data show a few hundred thousand distinct CDR3 sequences, roughly 26% seen once. The same specimen was also included in a second study, on T cells expressing NK-cell markers.

The source material was CD4+ T cells sorted from blood. The receptors here all came from a woman younger than 30 in good health. Both conserved end residues are part of each CDR3. D genes are given only for firm matches. A clone size is listed for some rows: how often the clone was seen (once, few, many), or a class if it is expanded.

DNA: TGCAGTGCTAGGGCTTCGACCTACAATGAGCAGTTCTTC
CDR3: CSARASTYNEQFF
V: TRBV20-1
D: -
size: few
J: TRBJ2-1

DNA: TGTGCCAGCAGCGGAGGGGCGGGGGGGCATGTAGAGACCCAGTACTTC
CDR3: CASSGGAGGHVETQYF
V: TRBV9
D: TRBD2
size: few
J: TRBJ2-5

DNA: TGCAGCGTTGATCGAACCGGGGCAACGAAGGGATCCCACTATGGCTACACCTTC
CDR3: CSVDRTGATKGSHYGYTF
V: TRBV29-1
D: -
size: -
J: TRBJ1-2

DNA: TGTGCCAGCAGTAACTGGGGTACAAATGAGCAGTTCTTC
CDR3: CASSNWGTNEQFF
V: TRBV7-2
D: -
size: -
J: TRBJ2-1

DNA: TGTGCCTGGAGTGTGCGGAACATCTACTTGAACACTGAAGCTTTCTTT
CDR3: CAWSVRNIYLNTEAFF
V: TRBV30
D: -
size: -
J: TRBJ1-1

DNA: TGCGCCAGCAGCTTTATTAGCGGGGGTCTCACAGATACGCAGTATTTT
CDR3: CASSFISGGLTDTQYF
V: TRBV5-1
D: TRBD2
size: -
J: TRBJ2-3

DNA: TGCGCCAGCAGTGGGGCAGGGGGAGGTCGAGCTTTCTTT
CDR3: CASSGAGGGRAFF
V: TRBV10-2
D: TRBD1
size: -
J: TRBJ1-1

DNA: TGCGCCAGCAGCTTGGGTCCCAGACGGGGCAGCACAGATACGCAGTATTTT
CDR3: CASSLGPRRGSTDTQYF
V: TRBV5-1
D: -
size: -
J: TRBJ2-3

DNA: TGTGCCACGAAGTCCGGGGGGGTCGAGACCCAGTACTTC
CDR3: CATKSGGVETQYF
V: TRBV7-9
D: TRBD2
size: -
J: TRBJ2-5

DNA: TGCGCCAGCAGCTTGGGACTAGCGGGGGGGCGTTCTGAGCAGTTCTTC
CDR3: CASSLGLAGGRSEQFF
V: TRBV5-1
D: TRBD2
size: -
J: TRBJ2-1

DNA: TGTGCCAGCAGCCTTAGCGTTCAAGAGACCCAGTACTTC
CDR3: CASSLSVQETQYF
V: TRBV11-2
D: -
size: -
J: TRBJ2-5

DNA: TGCAGTGCTAGTGGCTTAGGGTTGACCGGAGGTGCCTCCTACGAGCAGTACTTC
CDR3: CSASGLGLTGGASYEQYF
V: TRBV20-1
D: -
size: -
J: TRBJ2-7

DNA: TGTGCCAGCAGTTTCCAGACAGCCGCCGGGGAGCTGTTTTTT
CDR3: CASSFQTAAGELFF
V: TRBV12-3/TRBV12-4
D: -
size: many
J: TRBJ2-2

DNA: TGTGCCATCAGTGCCGCGGGCCCCTCCTACGAGCAGTACTTC
CDR3: CAISAAGPSYEQYF
V: TRBV10-3
D: -
size: -
J: TRBJ2-7

DNA: TGCAGCGTTGCCGAGGGCCCCTCCTACGAGCAGTACTTC
CDR3: CSVAEGPSYEQYF
V: TRBV29-1
D: -
size: few
J: TRBJ2-7

DNA: TGTGCCAGCAGCTTTCGGGATTCGGGCAATCAGCCCCAGCATTTT
CDR3: CASSFRDSGNQPQHF
V: TRBV7-3
D: -
size: few
J: TRBJ1-5

DNA: TGCGCCAGCAGTCCGGACACCAGAGGGGGGGATGAGCAGTTCTTC
CDR3: CASSPDTRGGDEQFF
V: TRBV5-1
D: -
size: -
J: TRBJ2-1

DNA: TGTGCCAGCAGCACAAATACAGGGGAGACCCAGTACTTC
CDR3: CASSTNTGETQYF
V: TRBV7-9
D: -
size: -
J: TRBJ2-5

DNA: TGCGCCAGCAGCCCGGGCCGGGAGCCACGATACTTC
CDR3: CASSPGREPRYF
V: TRBV5-1
D: -
size: -
J: TRBJ2-4

DNA: TGTGCCAGCAGCCTGTCGCAGGGTGCAGGAGACACCTTC
CDR3: CASSLSQGAGDTF
V: TRBV7-9
D: -
size: few
J: TRBJ1-2

DNA: TGTGCCAGCAGCCCGAAGAGTGGTATCCTAGCGGGAGGTCAAATCTACAATGAGCAGTTCTTC
CDR3: CASSPKSGILAGGQIYNEQFF
V: TRBV14
D: TRBD2
size: few
J: TRBJ2-1

DNA: TGTGCCAGCAGCTTGGAGCCCTATAATTCACCCCTCCACTTT
CDR3: CASSLEPYNSPLHF
V: TRBV5-8
D: -
size: once
J: TRBJ1-6

DNA: TGCAGTGCTACCCATCCGGGGTCCACCTACGAGCAGTACTTC
CDR3: CSATHPGSTYEQYF
V: TRBV20-1
D: -
size: few
J: TRBJ2-7

DNA: TGTGCCAGCAGTGATTATCGGGGAACCTACAATGAGCAGTTCTTC
CDR3: CASSDYRGTYNEQFF
V: TRBV25-1
D: -
size: few
J: TRBJ2-1

DNA: TGCAGCGTTGACCGGCTGAATTCTAGCACAGATACGCAGTATTTT
CDR3: CSVDRLNSSTDTQYF
V: TRBV29-1
D: -
size: -
J: TRBJ2-3

DNA: TGCAGTGCTAGAGGTCAGGGGCTTATTAATCAGCCCCAGCATTTT
CDR3: CSARGQGLINQPQHF
V: TRBV20-1
D: -
size: few
J: TRBJ1-5